This T cell receptor beta chain was captured by sequencing in a study of T-cell reconstitution after alpha-beta-depleted transplantation in children. This clonotype was seen more than once but under ten times. No antigen is known for it. Unique molecular identifiers were used to barcode this TCRbeta library. MiXCR, run by TCRdb on the PCR reads, gives a single entry per CDR3 protein. The sample carries about 980,000 distinct CDR3 sequences, about 31% recorded once. The study, taken as a whole, reports: Surviving recipient T cells and thymic progenitors produced the high day-60 TCRbeta diversity seen in some patients. A year post-transplant, T-cell counts and diversity derived mostly from newly produced T cells.

This TCR came from a boy under three years old who had a stem cell transplant for SCID, so the T cells may come from the graft donor. Source: PBMCs, mostly from graft donor cells, taken 360 days after TCRalphabeta/CD19-depleted stem cell transplant.

For the CDR3, the DNA is TGTGCCAGCAGCCCGGGGACAGAGTTCTACAATGAGCAGTTCTTC. Encoded protein: CASSPGTEFYNEQFF. The chain carries TRBV3-1 and TRBJ2-1, with 7 bases identical to TRBD1. This CDR3 region has 15 residues. The J segment lost 3 bases and the V segment lost 4 bases, leaving 6 bases of the junction unmatched. CDR1 and CDR2 from the germline V gene are LGHDT and YNNKEL (reference sequence).